This paragraph reports one T cell receptor beta chain. This clonotype has just a few counts. The specificity of this receptor is unknown. No quality values exist for individual bases; no much larger clone is one base distant. Libraries came from 5' RACE. TCRdb records Illumina HiSeq 2500 as the sequencer. A second PCR of about 6 to 11 cycles was performed with a sample-barcoded 5' primer and a J-beta primer mix. Each TCR beta cDNA molecule received a unique molecular identifier from a template-switch 5' adaptor carrying 12 random nucleotides. At least 2.5 million CDR3-containing paired-end reads were obtained from each sample. First-strand cDNA synthesis was performed from all RNA using the Mint cDNA synthesis kit, with priming by a TRBC-specific oligonucleotide. Following uracil-DNA glycosylase treatment, a first 18-cycle PCR with universal primers M1SS and BC2_uni_R was performed on all cDNA. Processing in the source paper ran as follows. For normalization, 1 million high-quality reads were randomly selected from each sample, with every read carrying a distinct molecular identifier. Reads with shared molecular identifiers were discarded instead of being binned into consensus sequences. MiTCR, run with a Q25 quality threshold and the strictest error-elimination algorithm, handled CDR3 identification, clonotype clustering and error correction. A nonparametric unseen species model with Euler transformation was used to estimate lower-bound total TCR beta diversity. TCRdb reanalyzed the raw reads on its own, using fastp at Q25 for trimming and MiXCR for clone calling, and kept in-frame beta chains. Rows merge per CDR3 protein into single entries with the most common DNA and genes. TCRdb, not the authors, supplied the V and J calls. The sample data list about 670,000 distinct CDR3 sequences, and roughly two fifths of these were observed just once. The top ten hold 30% of the sample.

This sample was taken from a study of blood T cells in healthy people across ages (dated by TCRdb to between 2015 and 2016). For context, the study as a whole: In model experiments, roughly one uniquely barcoded TCR beta cDNA molecule per two T cells was captured by template switching. The donors were split into four age groups: young (average around 16 years), middle-aged (about 40), aged (more than 60) and long-lived (roughly 86). Two additional independent replicas of 1 million unique cDNA reads from the same blood draw were analyzed for two donors (one aged 18 to 29 and one aged 80 or older). Donors of different ages were randomly distributed across sequencing lanes to avoid experimental bias. To track age-related changes in TCR beta repertoire diversity, the study relied on deep sequencing normalized with unique cDNA molecular identifiers.

From its cysteine to its phenylalanine, the CDR3 spans 15 amino acids. This entry keeps only the CDR3 DNA: 45 bases, framed from base 1. CDR1 and CDR2, per the germline V gene, are SGHTA and FQGNSA. Germline trimming amounts to 5 bases on V and 4 bases on J, with 7 as the count of junction bases outside the gene matches. Systemically healthy Caucasian individuals from Russia, 39 in total and aged roughly 6 to 95 years, were included as donors. About 10 milliliters of peripheral blood were collected from each donor into EDTA-treated Vacutainer tubes. Ficoll-Paque density-gradient centrifugation was used to isolate PBMCs, with at least 6 million obtained per sample. Trizol reagent was used to extract total RNA from the PBMCs, yielding at least 5 micrograms per sample. Naive CD45RAhigh/CD27high T cell percentages were measured by flow cytometry on a PBMC aliquot from every donor. Broader findings and caveats from the paper: Estimates of total diversity from one million sequenced T cells were regarded as lower bounds and underestimates. As age increased, observed TCR beta diversity per million T cells dropped in a roughly linear way, and a significant reduction was already evident by age approximately 40. Because donor CMV infection status was unknown, age-related changes in expanded clonotypes were potentially confounded. Bulk unsorted PBMC profiling prevented conclusive comparison of naive and antigen-experienced compartments. The percentage of naive T cells measured by flow cytometry correlated strongly with observed TCR beta diversity. Compared with the aged group, the long-lived group had more naive CD4+ T cells, fewer expanded clones and increased TCR diversity, a pattern suggesting age selection.

The specimen sequenced was blood. This receptor was identified in a man older than 75 in good health. The sequence links TRBV7-2 to TRBJ2-7; TRBD2 lines up with 11 middle nucleotides. The CDR3 amino acid sequence is: CASSPELAGVYEQYF. The DNA sequence is TGTGCCAGCAGCCCTGAACTAGCGGGAGTTTACGAGCAGTACTTC. When the CDR3 is completed using the reference TRBV7-2 and TRBJ2-7 genes on either side, the full variable domain is GAGVSQSPSNKVTEKGKDVELRCDPISGHTALYWYRQSLGQGLEFLIYFQGNSAPDKSGLPSDRFSAERTGGSVSTLTIQRTQQEDSAVYLCASSPELAGVYEQYFGPGTRLTVT.